Reported below is one TCR beta chain. No antigen is known for it. The entry originates in a study of T cells after yellow fever vaccination. The CDR3 runs to 13 residues. Germline V lookup: CDR1 KGHDR, CDR2 SFDVKD. The germline V and J ends were trimmed by 7 bases and 1 base, with 9 bases remaining between them. General study points: Reappearance after the booster was seen for most primary-vaccination clones, at 95% to 97% CD4 and around 88% CD8.

5'RACE template switching generated TCR cDNA, adding a universal primer site and UMIs. MiXCR, run by TCRdb on the 5' RACE reads, gives a single entry per CDR3 protein. The sample lists 110,000 or so distinct CDR3 sequences, around 7.2% occurring once. The sequence came from a man between 18 and 29 years old who received the YFV17D yellow fever vaccine. The chain is built from TRBV24-1 and TRBJ2-5, with D unresolved. This specimen consisted of CD4+ T cells sorted from PBMCs, obtained more than 40 days after the first yellow fever vaccination. CDR3 residues: CATSLRTQETQYF. The CDR3 region has the DNA TGTGCCACCAGCCTTCGCACCCAAGAGACCCAGTACTTC.